This TCR beta chain was sequenced during a study of blood T cell repertoires in COVID-19. The CDR3 length is 13 residues. Germline V CDR1 and CDR2: LNHDA, SQIVND (reference sequence). V lost 1 base to trimming and J lost 6 bases, with 8 bases between them. The protocol was immunoSEQ multiplex PCR, while the TCRdb copy is restricted to in-frame clones and leaves out a portion. Of roughly 150,000 clones listed, around 88% are singletons. Specimen: peripheral blood. This sequence was found in a human donor in a cohort sampled during active COVID-19. This chain uses TRBV19 with TRBJ2-3; D not resolved. CDR3 amino acids: CASSIASRDTQYF. CDR3 nucleotides: TGTGCCAGTAGTATAGCTAGTAGGGATACGCAGTATTTT.